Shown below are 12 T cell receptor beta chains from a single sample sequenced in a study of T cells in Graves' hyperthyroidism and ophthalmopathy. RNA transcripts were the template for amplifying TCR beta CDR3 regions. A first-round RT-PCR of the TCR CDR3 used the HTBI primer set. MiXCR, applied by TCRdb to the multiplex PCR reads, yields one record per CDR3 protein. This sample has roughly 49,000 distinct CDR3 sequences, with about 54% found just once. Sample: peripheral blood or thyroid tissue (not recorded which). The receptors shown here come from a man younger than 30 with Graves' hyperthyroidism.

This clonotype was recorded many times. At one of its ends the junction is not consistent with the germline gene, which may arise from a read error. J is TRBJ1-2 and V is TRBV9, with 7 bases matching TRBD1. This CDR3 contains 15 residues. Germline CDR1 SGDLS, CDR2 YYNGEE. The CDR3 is CASSVEGAGYYGYTF. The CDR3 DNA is TGTGCCAGCAGCGTTGAGGGGGCAGGGTACTACGGCTACACCTTC.

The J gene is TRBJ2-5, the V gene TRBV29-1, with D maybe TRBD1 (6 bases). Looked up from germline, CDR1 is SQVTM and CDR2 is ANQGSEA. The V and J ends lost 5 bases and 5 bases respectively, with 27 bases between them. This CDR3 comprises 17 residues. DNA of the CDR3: TGCAGCGTTTTCGGCTCTCCAGGGGCTTGGAGGTCGGAGACCCAGTACTTC. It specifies CSVFGSPGAWRSETQYF.

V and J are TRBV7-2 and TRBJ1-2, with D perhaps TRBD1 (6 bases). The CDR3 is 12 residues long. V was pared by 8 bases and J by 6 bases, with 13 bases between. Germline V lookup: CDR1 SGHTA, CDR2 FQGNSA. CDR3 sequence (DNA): TGTGCCAGCGGGGGACAAGGCGATGGCTACACCTTC. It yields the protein CASGGQGDGYTF.

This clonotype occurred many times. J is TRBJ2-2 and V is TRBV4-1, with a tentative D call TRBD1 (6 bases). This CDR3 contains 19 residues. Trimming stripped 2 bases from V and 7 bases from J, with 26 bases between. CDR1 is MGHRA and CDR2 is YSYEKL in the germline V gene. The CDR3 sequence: CASSQFVAQDSGFVGELFF. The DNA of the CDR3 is TGCGCCAGCAGCCAATTCGTGGCGCAGGACAGCGGTTTCGTCGGGGAGCTGTTTTTT.

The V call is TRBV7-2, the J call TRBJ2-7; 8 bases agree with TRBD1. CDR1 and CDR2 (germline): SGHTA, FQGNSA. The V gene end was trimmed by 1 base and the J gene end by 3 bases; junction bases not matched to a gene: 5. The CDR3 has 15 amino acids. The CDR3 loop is CASSLGQGANYEQYF. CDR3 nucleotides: TGTGCCAGCAGCTTAGGCCAGGGGGCGAACTACGAGCAGTACTTC.

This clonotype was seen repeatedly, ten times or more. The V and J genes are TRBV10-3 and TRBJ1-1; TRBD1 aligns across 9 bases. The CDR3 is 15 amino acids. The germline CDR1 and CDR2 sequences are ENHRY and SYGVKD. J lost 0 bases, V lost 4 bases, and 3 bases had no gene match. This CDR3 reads CAISVGTGMNTEAFF. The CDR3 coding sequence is TGTGCCATCAGTGTCGGGACAGGGATGAACACTGAAGCTTTCTTT.

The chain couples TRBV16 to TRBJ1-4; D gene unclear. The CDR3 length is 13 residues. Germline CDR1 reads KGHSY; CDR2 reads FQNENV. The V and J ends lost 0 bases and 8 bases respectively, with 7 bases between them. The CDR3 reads CASSQSLGEKLFF. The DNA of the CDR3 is TGTGCCAGCAGCCAATCTCTGGGGGAAAAACTGTTTTTT. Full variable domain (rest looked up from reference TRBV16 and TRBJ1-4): GEEVAQTPKHLVRGEGQKAKLYCAPIKGHSYVFWYQQVLKNEFKFLISFQNENVFDETGMPKERFSAKCLPNSPCSLEIQATKLEDSAVYFCASSQSLGEKLFFGSGTQLSVL.

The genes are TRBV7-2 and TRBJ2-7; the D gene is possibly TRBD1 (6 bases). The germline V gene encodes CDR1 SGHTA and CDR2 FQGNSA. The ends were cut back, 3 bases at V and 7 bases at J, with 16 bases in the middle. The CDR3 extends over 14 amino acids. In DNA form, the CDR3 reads TGTGCCAGCAGCTTGTGGGGACACACTGAAGAGCAGTACTTC. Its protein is CASSLWGHTEEQYF.

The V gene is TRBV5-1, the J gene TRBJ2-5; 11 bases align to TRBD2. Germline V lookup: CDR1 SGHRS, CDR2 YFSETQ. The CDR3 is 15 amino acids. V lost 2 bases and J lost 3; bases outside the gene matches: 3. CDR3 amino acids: CASSLGTSGEETQYF. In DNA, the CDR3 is TGCGCCAGCAGCTTAGGGACTAGCGGAGAAGAGACCCAGTACTTC.

Written as DNA, the CDR3 is TGTGCCAGCAGCTTAGCTATCCTCCCCAGGGGCACTGAAGCTTTCTTT. It is translated as CASSLAILPRGTEAFF. The chain carries TRBV7-2 and TRBJ1-1; D might be TRBD1 (6 bases). Trimming stripped 0 bases from V and 4 bases from J, with 15 bases between. Germline-derived CDR1 and CDR2 are SGHTA and FQGNSA. The CDR3 covers 16 residues.

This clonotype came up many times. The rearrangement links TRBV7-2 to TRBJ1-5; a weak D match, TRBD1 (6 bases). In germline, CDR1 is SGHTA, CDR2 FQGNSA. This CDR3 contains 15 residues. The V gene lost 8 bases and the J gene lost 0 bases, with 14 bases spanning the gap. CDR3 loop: CASREGGYSNQPQHF. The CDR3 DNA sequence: TGTGCCAGCCGGGAGGGGGGATATAGCAATCAGCCCCAGCATTTT.

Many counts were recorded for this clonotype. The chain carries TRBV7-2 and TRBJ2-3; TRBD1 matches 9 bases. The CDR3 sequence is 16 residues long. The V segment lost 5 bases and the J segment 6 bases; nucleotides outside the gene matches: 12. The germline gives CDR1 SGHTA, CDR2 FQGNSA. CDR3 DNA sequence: TGTGCCAGCAGCCTCTCCTCCGGGACAGGGACCGATACGCAGTATTTT. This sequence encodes CASSLSSGTGTDTQYF.